This is a list of T cell receptor beta chains from one sample in a study of T-cell reconstitution after alpha-beta-depleted transplantation in children. TCRdb ran MiXCR on the PCR reads and lists one entry per CDR3 protein. Among around 400,000 distinct CDR3 sequences listed, 20% were seen once. The specimen was PBMCs from the stem cell graft donor, collected from the stem cell graft. Receptors were obtained from a human donor who donated a stem cell graft to a child with acute myeloid leukemia. The CDR3 runs from the conserved cysteine through the conserved F or W. Size tells how often a clone was seen (once, few, many) or the class of an expanded clone, and some rows leave it out.

size	J	V	CDR3
-	TRBJ1-4	TRBV7-2	CASSLAQGRNEKLFF
few	TRBJ2-3	TRBV6-1	CASSEPPGQGTDTQYF
-	TRBJ1-3	TRBV2	CASSPGPHPTGNTIYF
-	TRBJ2-6	TRBV7-2	CASSFDRAGSGANVLTF
few	TRBJ2-1	TRBV18	CASSPSMAGGASSYNEQFF
many	TRBJ2-3	TRBV20-1	CSASLRDTDTQYF
-	TRBJ1-5	TRBV12-3/TRBV12-4	CASTWTDSNQPQHF
-	TRBJ2-1	TRBV12-3/TRBV12-4	CASSLWRRDYNEQFF
few	TRBJ2-6	TRBV20-1	CSARVSSGGVSGANVLTF
-	TRBJ2-1	TRBV28	CASSLPLQGANEQFF
-	TRBJ2-6	TRBV5-1	CASSLGTGANVLTF
-	TRBJ2-1	TRBV29-1	CSVEEGGQGIHEQFF
-	TRBJ2-7	TRBV6-1	CASSPGGTSVYEQYF
many	TRBJ2-1	TRBV6-5	CASRKTSYNEQFF
-	TRBJ2-1	TRBV20-1	CSAPNPSGIDEQFF
-	TRBJ2-2	TRBV7-2	CASSLTQWEGTAGELFF
few	TRBJ1-4	TRBV12-3/TRBV12-4	CASSFVSGELFF
-	TRBJ2-3	TRBV5-1	CASSLARGSTSTDTQYF
-	TRBJ2-3	TRBV6-2/TRBV6-3	CASSYDSASTDTQYF
-	TRBJ1-5	TRBV7-9	CASSLGEQPQHF
-	TRBJ2-7	TRBV20-1	CSARGRTSGFSYEQYF
-	TRBJ1-2	TRBV6-5	CASSYSRQEPYGYTF
once	TRBJ2-7	TRBV2	CASIRPGTELAGGYEQYF
many	TRBJ2-7	TRBV10-2	CASTLAGVNEQYF
many	TRBJ2-7	TRBV29-1	CSVATGTGLYEQYF
few	TRBJ2-3	TRBV5-1	CASSLVQGTDTQYF
-	TRBJ2-5	TRBV5-8	CASNRAPGGETQYF
-	TRBJ1-1	TRBV5-1	CASSSALNTEAFF
few	TRBJ2-3	TRBV10-3	CAIKWASSGDTQYF
-	TRBJ2-3	TRBV5-1	CASNRDPGQGGDTQYF
-	TRBJ2-1	TRBV4-1	CASSQDSRGLGEQFF
few	TRBJ2-2	TRBV12-3/TRBV12-4	CASSYSQGRTNTGELFF
many	TRBJ1-5	TRBV29-1	CSVGDSDQPQHF
many	TRBJ2-1	TRBV24-1	CATSGLADNEQFF
many	TRBJ1-5	TRBV9	CASSPGQPNQPQHF
-	TRBJ2-2	TRBV20-1	CSATWGEGPGTGELFF
-	TRBJ2-5	TRBV7-6	CASSLSASKRETQYF
-	TRBJ2-5	TRBV20-1	CSASLNRMGSQYF
few	TRBJ2-2	TRBV29-1	CSVASRTNTGELFF
few	TRBJ1-2	TRBV7-9	CASSLGGLDIGYTF
few	TRBJ2-3	TRBV7-2	CASSLGYPGDSTDTQYF
-	TRBJ1-1	TRBV6-5	CASSYSAVSGTEAFF
-	TRBJ2-1	TRBV20-1	CSANLPTETYNEQFF
many	TRBJ2-7	TRBV29-1	CSVRDVETYEQYF
many	TRBJ1-2	TRBV7-2	CASSLTQGAYGYTF
-	TRBJ2-3	TRBV12-3/TRBV12-4	CASSPSGSSTDTQYF
few	TRBJ2-1	TRBV20-1	CSALRLAGINNEQFF
-	TRBJ2-1	TRBV28	CASRQLSSYNEQFF
few	TRBJ2-5	TRBV20-1	CSASGVGRETQYF